The 32 T cell receptor beta chains in this list originate from one sample, sequenced in a study of blood T cell repertoires in COVID-19. The assay was immunoSEQ multiplex PCR, and TCRdb's table has in-frame clones only and misses some. The repertoire has around 470,000 clones, about 90% of them found once; the top ten carry approximately 0.65%. The sequenced sample was PBMCs or T cells enriched from blood (not recorded which). These receptors came from a young man who had recovered from COVID-19.

This clone appeared a single time. The chain recombines TRBV4-1 with TRBJ1-1; 7 positions match TRBD1. With 4 bases clipped from V and 3 bases from J, the junction kept 8 bases outside the gene matches. CDR3 length equals 15 residues. Germline-derived CDR1 and CDR2 are MGHRA and YSYEKL. The CDR3 sequence is CASSPAPDRDTEAFF. The CDR3, as DNA: TGCGCCAGCAGCCCCGCACCAGACAGGGACACTGAAGCTTTCTTT.

The chain couples TRBV19 to TRBJ1-5; 7 bases are shared with TRBD1. Per the germline V gene, CDR1 is LNHDA and CDR2 is SQIVND (reference sequence). The CDR3 covers 17 residues. The ends lost 4 bases at V and 2 bases at J; junction bases unmatched: 11. The DNA of the CDR3 is TGTGCCAGTAGTACCAATACAGGGGTGGTTCGCAATCAGCCCCAGCATTTT. Amino acid sequence: CASSTNTGVVRNQPQHF.

This sequence joins TRBV29-1 and TRBJ2-7, with 9 bases fitting TRBD1. Germline V gives CDR1 SQVTM, CDR2 ANQGSEA. The CDR3 consists of 14 residues. J gave up 4 bases and V 5 bases, and 9 bases lay outside the gene matches. The CDR3 reads CSVSKQGAPYEQYF. The DNA for the CDR3 is TGCAGCGTTTCGAAACAGGGGGCCCCGTACGAGCAGTACTTC.

This rearrangement joins TRBV6-1 to TRBJ1-5, with D possibly TRBD1 on 5 matching bases. Germline CDR1 and CDR2: MNHNS and SASEGT. With 2 bases removed from V and 9 bases from J, the gap between germline ends came to 11 bases. CDR3 length equals 13 residues. DNA of the CDR3: TGTGCCAGCAGTGAAACAGGTATCTGGCCCCAGCATTTT. Encoded protein: CASSETGIWPQHF.

The chain recombines TRBV29-1 with TRBJ1-1, with D perhaps matching TRBD1 (6 bases). There are 13 residues in the CDR3. Trimming shortened V by 3 bases and J by 5 bases, and 13 bases separated the two germline ends. The germline V gene has CDR1 SQVTM and CDR2 ANQGSEA. CDR3 nucleotides: TGCAGCGTTGAGCTGGGGAGGGGGACTGAAGCTTTCTTT. Translating gives CSVELGRGTEAFF.

J is TRBJ1-1 and V is TRBV11-3; 8 bases are a match to TRBD1. The V gene end was trimmed by 6 bases and the J gene end by 7 bases; junction bases not matched to a gene: 1. The germline V gene has CDR1 SGHNT and CDR2 YENEEA. CDR3 size: 11 residues. The CDR3 loop reads CASRDRGEAFF. CDR3 in DNA: TGTGCCAGCAGAGACAGGGGTGAAGCTTTCTTT.

The chain carries TRBV7-9 and TRBJ1-2; maybe TRBD1 (6 bases). V dropped 1 base and J dropped 4 bases, with 13 bases sitting between them. The CDR3 length is 15 residues. Germline CDR1 and CDR2: SEHNR and FQNEAQ (reference sequence). CDR3 in amino acids: CASSLGGQLIYGYTF. The CDR3 DNA reads TGTGCCAGCAGCTTAGGCGGACAGCTAATCTATGGCTACACCTTC.

The chain is built from TRBV27 and TRBJ2-1; D uncertain. Germline-derived CDR1 and CDR2 are MNHEY and SMNVEV (reference sequence). The V gene lost 3 bases and the J gene lost 0 bases, with 9 bases spanning the gap. The CDR3 is 15 amino acids. The DNA for the CDR3 is TGTGCCAGCAGTTTGTTCACAGACTCCTACAATGAGCAGTTCTTC. Its translation: CASSLFTDSYNEQFF.

The chain has TRBV2 and TRBJ1-3; D not certain. Germline V lookup: CDR1 SNHLY, CDR2 FYNNEI. The CDR3 sequence is 13 residues long. V lost 4 bases and J lost 4, with 8 bases in between. The CDR3 spells CASSVGRGNTIYF. The CDR3 DNA reads TGTGCCAGCAGTGTGGGCAGAGGAAACACCATATATTTT.

V and J are TRBV18 and TRBJ1-3; D unclear. The CDR3 extends over 18 amino acids. Germline V gives CDR1 KGHSH, CDR2 LQKENI. V dropped 6 bases and J dropped 0 bases, with 21 bases sitting between them. The CDR3 region is CASSPTNFRVTSGNTIYF. CDR3 DNA: TGTGCCAGCTCGCCAACCAATTTCCGCGTTACCTCTGGAAACACCATATATTTT. The entire variable domain, with the rest obtained from reference TRBV18 and TRBJ1-3, is as follows: NAGVMQNPRHLVRRRGQEARLRCSPMKGHSHVYWYRQLPEEGLKFMVYLQKENIIDESGMPKERFSAEFPKEGPSILRIQQVVRGDSAAYFCASSPTNFRVTSGNTIYFGEGSWLTVV.

The chain combines TRBV28 with TRBJ2-7; TRBD2 is a possible D gene (6 bases). Germline values: CDR1 MDHEN, CDR2 SYDVKM. This CDR3 comprises 14 residues. V was trimmed by 6 bases and J by 6 bases, leaving 18 bases between them. The CDR3: CASRDRGFTGEQYF. The CDR3 nucleotides are TGTGCCAGCAGAGATCGGGGGTTTACAGGCGAGCAGTACTTC.

This chain connects TRBV6-5 to TRBJ1-6, with 9 bases fitting TRBD1. The CDR3 is 15 residues long. The J segment lost 5 bases and the V segment lost 7 bases, leaving 6 bases of the junction unmatched. The V gene's germline CDR1 is MNHEY and CDR2 SVGAGI. The CDR3 protein is CASTLGTGHNSPLHF. The CDR3 DNA is TGTGCCAGCACGTTAGGGACAGGGCATAATTCACCCCTCCACTTT.

In its sample, this clone was seen once. V and J are TRBV13 and TRBJ2-7; 10 nucleotides line up with TRBD2. The germline gives CDR1 PRHDT, CDR2 FYEKMQ (reference sequence). The CDR3 runs to 15 residues. Unmatched junction bases numbered 5, after V lost 5 bases and J lost 1 base. CDR3 nucleotides: TGTGCCAGCAGCCGAGCTAGCGGGAGTTCCTACGAGCAGTACTTC. Translated, it gives CASSRASGSSYEQYF.

This clone was found once. The chain combines TRBV3-1 (or the pseudogene TRBV3-2) with TRBJ1-2; TRBD1 matches at 7 bases. CDR1 is LGHDT and CDR2 is YNNKEL in the germline V gene (reference sequence). V gave up 5 bases and J gave up 2 bases; unmatched junction bases: 8. This CDR3 contains 15 residues. The CDR3 DNA reads as TGTGCCAGCAGCGCCCGACAGGGCAGCAACTATGGCTACACCTTC. Its translation is CASSARQGSNYGYTF.

The chain carries TRBV6-5 and TRBJ1-3; D unresolved. The CDR3 loop spans 14 amino acids. In germline, CDR1 is MNHEY, CDR2 SVGAGI. Trimming stripped 6 bases from V and 2 bases from J, with 11 bases between. CDR3 amino acids: CASSRDITGNTIYF. The DNA of the CDR3 is TGTGCCAGCAGCAGAGACATTACTGGAAACACCATATATTTT.

The rearrangement uses TRBV3-1 (or the pseudogene TRBV3-2) and TRBJ1-5, with D hard to call. The CDR3 contains 14 residues. Germline-derived CDR1 and CDR2 are LGHDT and YNNKEL (reference sequence). Trimming shortened V by 0 bases and J by 2 bases, and 5 bases separated the two germline ends. This CDR3 is CASSQDLGNQPQHF. The CDR3 nucleotides read TGTGCCAGCAGCCAAGATCTAGGCAATCAGCCCCAGCATTTT.

V and J are TRBV10-3 and TRBJ1-2; TRBD1 aligns across 8 bases. Germline CDR1 reads ENHRY; CDR2 reads SYGVKD. V lost 3 bases, J lost 8 bases, and 8 bases stayed unmatched. The CDR3 extends over 14 amino acids. DNA for the CDR3: TGTGCCATCAGTGATGACAGGGGTGAATACGGCTACACCTTC. Amino acids: CAISDDRGEYGYTF.

The chain combines TRBV5-1 with TRBJ1-2; tentative D call: TRBD1 (5 bases). V was cut by 4 bases and J by 4 bases, with 11 bases left in between. Germline V gene sequence: CDR1 SGHRS, CDR2 YFSETQ. The CDR3 contains 13 residues. Here the CDR3 reads CASSTTVGYGYTF. For the CDR3, the DNA is TGCGCCAGCAGCACGACAGTTGGCTATGGCTACACCTTC.

The rearrangement uses TRBV29-1 and TRBJ1-2; D is unclear. The CDR3 runs to 13 residues. Trimming took off 3 bases at V and 3 bases at J, with 11 bases between the two ends. Germline V lookup: CDR1 SQVTM, CDR2 ANQGSEA. CDR3 residues: CSVDWKTDYGYTF. The CDR3 nucleotides read TGCAGCGTTGATTGGAAGACTGACTATGGCTACACCTTC.

This rearrangement joins TRBV9 to TRBJ1-1; D is unclear. V lost 2 bases, J lost 4 bases, and 9 bases lay in between. The CDR3 sequence is 13 residues long. Germline CDR1 SGDLS, CDR2 YYNGEE. CDR3 nucleotides: TGTGCCAGCAGCGTTAGAGATGGCACTGAAGCTTTCTTT. Protein product: CASSVRDGTEAFF.

The V and J genes are TRBV12-3 or TRBV12-4 and TRBJ1-6; 8 nucleotides match TRBD1. The CDR3 has 13 amino acids. The V segment lost 7 bases and the J segment 9 bases; nucleotides outside the gene matches: 5. CDR3 in amino acids: CASTRGPGSPLHF. DNA of the CDR3: TGTGCCAGCACCAGGGGGCCGGGTTCACCCCTCCACTTT.

The chain links TRBV9 to TRBJ2-6; perhaps TRBD1 as D (5 bases). The CDR3 length is 20 residues. The V and J ends lost 4 bases and 0 bases respectively, with 23 bases between them. Germline V CDR1 and CDR2: SGDLS, YYNGEE. CDR3 nucleotides: TGTGCCAGCAGCCCTATGGGCAGGGCCCAAAGATCCTCTGGGGCCAACGTCCTGACTTTC. It yields the protein CASSPMGRAQRSSGANVLTF.

The rearrangement uses TRBV7-2 and TRBJ2-1; 7 bases line up with TRBD2. The germline gives CDR1 SGHTA, CDR2 FQGNSA. The CDR3 spans 15 residues. The trim removed 5 bases at V and 10 bases at J, leaving 14 bases unmatched. The DNA for the CDR3 is TGTGCCAGCAGCCCCCCGGCGGGGGTAGGCGGAGAGCAGTTCTTC. This gives the protein CASSPPAGVGGEQFF.

V and J are TRBV5-5 and TRBJ1-5; D remains unclear. The CDR3 runs to 15 residues. Trimming pared 1 base from V and 6 bases from J, leaving 14 bases between. CDR1 is SGHKS, CDR2 YYEKEE, per germline (reference sequence). The CDR3 reads CASSLSGLSVQPQHF. The CDR3 DNA reads TGTGCCAGCAGCTTGTCGGGATTGAGCGTTCAGCCCCAGCATTTT.

This chain joins TRBV27 and TRBJ2-5; D ambiguous. V was trimmed by 7 bases and J by 5 bases, leaving 8 bases between them. CDR3 length equals 11 residues. Germline V lookup: CDR1 MNHEY, CDR2 SMNVEV (reference sequence). The CDR3 protein is CASIDLETQYF. The CDR3 coding sequence is TGTGCCAGCATAGATTTGGAGACCCAGTACTTC.

The chain uses TRBV7-3 and TRBJ1-1; D is unclear. The CDR3 extends over 14 amino acids. Germline CDR1 and CDR2: SGHTA and FQGTGA. Trimming stripped 2 bases from V and 4 bases from J, with 11 bases between. For the CDR3, the DNA is TGTGCCAGCAGCTTATTTGAGGGCTCCACTGAAGCTTTCTTT. It translates to CASSLFEGSTEAFF.

The V call is TRBV15, the J call TRBJ2-7, with 12 bases that match TRBD1. The CDR3 runs 18 residues. Trimming cost V 1 base and J 3 bases; bases outside gene matches: 10. CDR1 is LNHNV, CDR2 YYDKDF, per germline (reference sequence). CDR3 sequence (DNA): TGTGCCACCAGCAGAGGCGGGACAGGGGGCTTTCGGGGCTACGAGCAGTACTTC. Its protein is CATSRGGTGGFRGYEQYF.

The chain links TRBV11-1 to TRBJ1-2, with no clear D. The CDR3 loop spans 14 amino acids. Trimming took 1 base from V and 7 from J, leaving 13 bases between them. Germline V gene sequence: CDR1 SGHAT, CDR2 FQDESV (reference sequence). The CDR3 DNA reads TGTGCCAGCAGCTTAGATGGCGCCGGCGGTGGCTACACCTTC. Protein product: CASSLDGAGGGYTF.

This chain links TRBV10-2 with TRBJ2-3; D is ambiguous. The CDR3 has 12 amino acids. With 5 bases removed from V and 6 bases from J, the gap between germline ends came to 9 bases. Germline CDR1 WSHSY, CDR2 SAAADI. In DNA form, the CDR3 reads TGCGCCAGCAGTTTTGAGTGGGATACGCAGTATTTT. As protein: CASSFEWDTQYF.

The chain couples TRBV28 to TRBJ1-6, with 7 bases lining up with TRBD1. From germline, CDR1 is MDHEN and CDR2 SYDVKM. V gave up 6 bases and J gave up 7 bases; unmatched junction bases: 9. CDR3 length: 15 residues. The CDR3 nucleotides read TGTGCCAGCAGCAAAACAGGGGCTGGCAATTCACCCCTCCACTTT. This encodes CASSKTGAGNSPLHF.

The chain is built from TRBV4-2 and TRBJ2-3, with a possible D match to TRBD1 (6 bases). Germline-derived CDR1 and CDR2 are LGHNA and YNFKEQ. The ends were cut back, 3 bases at V and 7 bases at J, with 17 bases in the middle. The CDR3 runs 15 residues. CDR3 sequence: CASSQDPTGIHTQYF. CDR3 in DNA: TGTGCCAGCAGCCAGGATCCAACAGGGATACATACGCAGTATTTT.

The chain couples TRBV10-2 to TRBJ1-1; a possible D gene is TRBD1 (5 bases). Trimming took off 5 bases at V and 0 bases at J, with 13 bases between the two ends. The CDR3 length is 15 residues. Looked up from germline, CDR1 is WSHSY and CDR2 is SAAADI. CDR3 DNA: TGCGCCAGCAGTACCGATCACAGGTTGAACACTGAAGCTTTCTTT. This sequence encodes CASSTDHRLNTEAFF.